The present entry profiles one T cell receptor beta chain with its context. This clonotype has a handful of counts. Its target antigen remains unknown. The sample holds no much larger clone one base away, and base qualities are not on file. This entry is derived from a study of T cells in Graves' hyperthyroidism and ophthalmopathy (dated by TCRdb to about 2019). For the wider study: TCR V-J signatures able to tell the groups apart were searched for in a discovery cohort of 90 to 100 patients, of whom over 40 had Graves' ophthalmopathy and about 60 had stable Graves' hyperthyroidism. Prospective prediction of ophthalmopathy was tested in an independent validation cohort of fewer than 20 hyperthyroidism patients and 15 to 17 patients who later progressed to ophthalmopathy. For training and testing, the approximately 97 patients in the discovery cohort were randomly divided in a 7:3 ratio. The study also compared thyroid tissue and blood T-cell repertoires from a handful of Graves' hyperthyroidism patients. After sampling, hyperthyroidism patients received methimazole starting at 30 mg daily, and ophthalmopathy patients received high-dose intravenous methylprednisolone. The paper describes TCR Vbeta CDR3 sequencing of 140 or so peripheral blood samples, made up of under 50 ophthalmopathy patients, roughly 72 hyperthyroidism patients and 17 progressor patients. Study-wide findings and limitations: In cross-validation, a model built on a 13 V-J signature told ophthalmopathy apart from stable hyperthyroidism with roughly 87% sensitivity and roughly 81% specificity, and in testing the same model reached 80%/75%. Most expanded thyroid clonotypes (frequency above 0.001) were also found in blood, which suggests that blood repertoires may mirror thyroid immune responses. During validation, the model predicted progression to ophthalmopathy a median of about 6.5 months ahead of onset, with around 65% sensitivity and 72% to 85% specificity. Sample size was not statistically predetermined, and investigators were not blinded to group allocation.

CDR1 MNHEY and CDR2 SVGAGI were looked up in the germline V gene. The V end gives up 2 bases and the J end 3 bases, leaving 3 bases in the junction not matched to a gene. From the cysteine through the phenylalanine, the CDR3 covers 14 amino acids. Only the CDR3 part of the read is kept: 42 bases, read in frame from the first base. TCR beta CDR3 regions were amplified from RNA transcripts. The first round of RT-PCR for the TCR CDR3 was performed with the HTBI primer set and the Qiagen OneStep RT-PCR kit. Libraries were constructed in a second round of multiplex PCR, after which size selection and purification were carried out. The libraries were sequenced on an Illumina HiSeq2000 using paired-end 100 bp reads. As for the original processing: SOAPnuke was used to process the raw data, throwing out any read that contained adapters or uncalled bases, had a mean Phred below 15, or lacked an exact constant-primer or identifier match. High-quality paired reads were merged using COPE v1.2.5, and each unique nucleotide sequence was defined as a clonotype. Clonotypes were aligned to IMGT TRBV, TRBD and TRBJ reference segments using MiTCR v1.1. Only V-J combinations with frequency above 0.0001, covering 99% to 99.2% of repertoires, were analysed. The TCS score was defined as the ratio of F50 (clonal expansion) to E x V (chaos), calculated using BLOSUM62-based TCRdist between CDR3 peptides within each V-J. Welch's t-statistics and random forest reduced some 510 V-J features to roughly 13, which were used in a naive Bayes classifier (R e1071). The similarity between thyroid and blood repertoires was quantified using the Morisita-Horn index. TCRdb trimmed the raw reads at Q25, called clones with MiXCR and kept productive beta chains. Rows with one shared CDR3 protein collapse into an entry with the most common genes and DNA. TCRdb's processing, not the authors', yielded these V and J calls. In all, the sample holds 660,000 or so distinct CDR3 sequences, and 45% of those were seen once. Approximately 6.8% of the sample goes to the ten largest clones.

The study excluded patients with uncontrolled infections, other autoimmune diseases, pregnancy or lactation. Clinical symptoms, serum thyroxine and TRAb, thyroid ultrasound, and orbital computed tomography formed the basis for the diagnoses. Total RNA was extracted using Trizol reagent, and RNA quality was assessed on an Agilent 2100 Bioanalyzer. The V gene is TRBV6-5 and the J gene is TRBJ2-5; TRBD1 matches 7 bases in the middle. The clonotype comes from an adult man with Graves' disease, either hyperthyroidism or ophthalmopathy (not recorded which). The sequencing input was peripheral blood or thyroid tissue (not recorded which). The sequence in DNA is TGTGCCAGCAGTTACAGGGGGACAGAAGAGACCCAGTACTTC. Its coded protein is CASSYRGTEETQYF.